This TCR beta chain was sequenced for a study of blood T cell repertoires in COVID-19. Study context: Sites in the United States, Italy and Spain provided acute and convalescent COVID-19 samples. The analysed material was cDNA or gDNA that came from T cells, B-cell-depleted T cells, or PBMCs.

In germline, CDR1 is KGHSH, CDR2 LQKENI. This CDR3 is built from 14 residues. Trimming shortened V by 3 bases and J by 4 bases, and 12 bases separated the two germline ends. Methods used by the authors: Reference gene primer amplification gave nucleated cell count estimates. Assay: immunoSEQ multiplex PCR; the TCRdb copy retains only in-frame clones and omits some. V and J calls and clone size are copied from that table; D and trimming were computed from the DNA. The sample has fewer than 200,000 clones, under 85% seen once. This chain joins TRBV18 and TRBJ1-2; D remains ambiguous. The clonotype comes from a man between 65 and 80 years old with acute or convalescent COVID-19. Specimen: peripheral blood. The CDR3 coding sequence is TGTGCCAGCTCACCCGGTGGTCGGGGCTATGGCTACACCTTC. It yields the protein CASSPGGRGYGYTF.